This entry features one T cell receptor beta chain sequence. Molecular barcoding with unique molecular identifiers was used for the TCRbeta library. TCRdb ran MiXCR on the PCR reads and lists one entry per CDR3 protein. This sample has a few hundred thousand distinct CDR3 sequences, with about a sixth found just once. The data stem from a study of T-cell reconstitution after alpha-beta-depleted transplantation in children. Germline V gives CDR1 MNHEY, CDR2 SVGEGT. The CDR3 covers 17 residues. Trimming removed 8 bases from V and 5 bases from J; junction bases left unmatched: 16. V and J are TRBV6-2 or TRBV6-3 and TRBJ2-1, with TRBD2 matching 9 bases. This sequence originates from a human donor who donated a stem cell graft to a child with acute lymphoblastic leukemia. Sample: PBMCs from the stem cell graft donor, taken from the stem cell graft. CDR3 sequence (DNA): TGTGCCAGCTTCCGAGGGGTAGCGGGAGACTCACACAATGAGCAGTTCTTC. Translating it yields CASFRGVAGDSHNEQFF.